The 18 T cell receptor beta chains in this list originate from one sample, sequenced in a study of T cell responses to AZD1222 COVID-19 vaccine. Libraries were prepared by immunoSEQ multiplex PCR; TCRdb keeps only in-frame clonotypes and omits some of them. The data hold roughly 100,000 clones, with about 88% observed a single time. Material: peripheral blood, obtained 28 days after the second AZD1222 dose. The receptors shown here come from an adult who received the AZD1222 COVID-19 vaccine.

As to this clone: Other nucleotide sequences in the sample specify the same CDR3. The chain carries TRBV6-6 and TRBJ2-7, with 8 bases that match TRBD2. Trimming took 2 bases from V and 2 from J; bases not matched to a gene: 5. Germline loops: CDR1 MNHNY, CDR2 SVGAGI (reference sequence). This CDR3 comprises 15 residues. CDR3 DNA: TGTGCCAGCAGTTACGGGGCGGGAGGAACCTACGAGCAGTACTTC. Translating gives CASSYGAGGTYEQYF.

V and J are TRBV25-1 and TRBJ2-5; D is perhaps TRBD1 (6 bases). Germline loops: CDR1 MGHDK, CDR2 SYGVNS. V dropped 3 bases and J dropped 4 bases, with 9 bases sitting between them. This CDR3 region has 13 residues. The CDR3 DNA is TGTGCCAGCAGTGATGCAGGGGTAGAGACCCAGTACTTC. Translating gives CASSDAGVETQYF.

The chain has TRBV6-5 and TRBJ1-1; D unclear. Germline V gene sequence: CDR1 MNHEY, CDR2 SVGAGI. Trimming left V 10 bases short and J 5 bases short, with 14 bases between. The CDR3 is made up of 12 amino acids. DNA of the CDR3: TGTGCCATTGGGGAGGGAGGTACTGAAGCTTTCTTT. Protein: CAIGEGGTEAFF.

The J gene is TRBJ1-1, the V gene TRBV27, with a weak D call TRBD1 (5 bases). V lost 5 bases and J 0 bases, leaving 13 bases between the germline ends. The CDR3 has 15 amino acids. Per germline, CDR1 MNHEY and CDR2 SMNVEV (reference sequence). The CDR3 DNA sequence: TGTGCCAGCAGTGTACAGGTGGGGATGAACACTGAAGCTTTCTTT. Amino acids: CASSVQVGMNTEAFF.

The J gene is TRBJ2-3, the V gene TRBV18, with D perhaps assigned TRBD1 or TRBD2 (5 bases each). The CDR3 is 16 residues long. The V end lost 3 bases, the J end lost 0 bases, and 13 bases lay between the germline ends. The V gene's germline CDR1 is KGHSH and CDR2 LQKENI. The DNA for the CDR3 is TGTGCCAGCTCACCGGGGGTGACTGCTAGCACAGATACGCAGTATTTT. It yields the protein CASSPGVTASTDTQYF. Looking up the rest from reference TRBV18 and TRBJ2-3 gives the full variable domain: NAGVMQNPRHLVRRRGQEARLRCSPMKGHSHVYWYRQLPEEGLKFMVYLQKENIIDESGMPKERFSAEFPKEGPSILRIQQVVRGDSAAYFCASSPGVTASTDTQYFGPGTRLTVL.

J is TRBJ1-2 and V is TRBV28; weak D call: TRBD1 (6 bases). From germline, CDR1 is MDHEN and CDR2 SYDVKM. CDR3 length: 14 amino acids. V gave up 6 bases and J gave up 7 bases, with 18 bases separating them. The CDR3 DNA sequence: TGTGCCAGCAGGCCGCCACAGGGAAGTGGTGGCTACACCTTC. Residues: CASRPPQGSGGYTF.

This chain links TRBV6-5 with TRBJ1-2; D is unresolved. V lost 4 bases, J lost 4 bases, and 13 bases lay in between. The CDR3 totals 14 residues. Germline V gene lookup returns CDR1 MNHEY and CDR2 SVGAGI. CDR3 loop: CASSSWGYSYGYTF. Here the CDR3 DNA reads TGTGCCAGCAGTTCGTGGGGATATAGCTATGGCTACACCTTC.

The J gene is TRBJ2-5, the V gene TRBV5-1, with TRBD1 matching over 9 bases. Trimming cost V 1 base and J 4 bases; bases outside gene matches: 5. The CDR3 totals 15 residues. Germline-derived CDR1 and CDR2 are SGHRS and YFSETQ. The CDR3 bases are TGCGCCAGCAGCTTGACAGGGGGCTCTGGAGAGACCCAGTACTTC. This sequence encodes CASSLTGGSGETQYF.

V is TRBV5-1 and J is TRBJ1-1; D is unresolved. V gave up 5 bases and J gave up 6 bases, with 11 bases separating them. CDR3 length: 12 amino acids. In germline, CDR1 is SGHRS, CDR2 YFSETQ. The DNA of the CDR3 is TGCGCCAGCAGAGGTGGGGTGCCTGAAGCTTTCTTT. Translation gives CASRGGVPEAFF.

V is TRBV28 and J is TRBJ1-5; maybe TRBD1 (6 bases). The germline gives CDR1 MDHEN, CDR2 SYDVKM. This CDR3 is 16 amino acids long. Trimming removed 2 bases from V and 5 bases from J, with 16 bases in between. Here the CDR3 reads CASSLPAGEGDQPQHF. The CDR3 coding sequence is TGTGCCAGCAGTTTACCGGCAGGGGAGGGGGATCAGCCCCAGCATTTT.

The DNA of the CDR3 is TGCGCCAGCAGTGGCATAAACACTGAAGCTTTCTTT. Residues: CASSGINTEAFF. This chain uses TRBV10-2 with TRBJ1-1; D not resolved. The CDR3 length is 12 residues. The germline V gene has CDR1 WSHSY and CDR2 SAAADI. V lost 4 bases and J lost 2, with 5 bases in between.

The chain recombines TRBV7-9 with TRBJ1-1, with D perhaps TRBD1 (5 bases). Trimming shortened V by 4 bases and J by 10 bases, and 13 bases separated the two germline ends. The CDR3 spans 12 residues. In germline, CDR1 is SEHNR, CDR2 FQNEAQ (reference sequence). Written as DNA, the CDR3 is TGTGCCAGCAGCTCCCGGACGGGGGGAGCTTTCTTT. Protein product: CASSSRTGGAFF.

This clone has only one observation. This chain links TRBV25-1 with TRBJ2-2; no reliable D call. In germline, CDR1 is MGHDK, CDR2 SYGVNS. Trimming removed 4 bases at V and 5 bases at J, with 5 bases between. This CDR3 has 12 amino acids. DNA of the CDR3: TGTGCCAGCAGTGCAGGTACCGGGGAGCTGTTTTTT. Protein product: CASSAGTGELFF.

The V gene is TRBV6-5, the J gene TRBJ2-1; D is perhaps TRBD2 (6 bases). CDR3 size: 15 residues. V gave up 5 bases and J gave up 5 bases, with 16 bases separating them. CDR1 is MNHEY and CDR2 is SVGAGI in the germline V gene. The CDR3 sequence: CASSPTGTLNNEQFF. In DNA, the CDR3 is TGTGCCAGCAGTCCAACGGGGACTTTAAACAATGAGCAGTTCTTC.

The rearrangement links TRBV19 to TRBJ2-3; 10 bases are a match to TRBD1. This CDR3 is 15 amino acids long. The germline V gene encodes CDR1 LNHDA and CDR2 SQIVND (reference sequence). The V and J ends lost 7 bases and 5 bases, in that order; junction bases with no gene match: 9. CDR3 residues: CASMGTGDSGDTQYF. DNA of the CDR3: TGTGCCAGTATGGGGACAGGGGATAGTGGAGATACGCAGTATTTT.

V is TRBV5-1 and J is TRBJ1-3; D remains unclear. Germline V gene data show CDR1 as SGHRS and CDR2 as YFSETQ. V shed 3 bases and J shed 0 bases, with 13 bases lying between them. There are 16 residues in the CDR3. The DNA of the CDR3 is TGCGCCAGCAGCTGGACCCCGGTGAGCTCTGGAAACACCATATATTTT. This codes for CASSWTPVSSGNTIYF.

This chain connects TRBV11-2 to TRBJ2-7; 10 nucleotides align to TRBD2. Germline CDR1 is SGHAT and CDR2 is FQNNGV. Unmatched junction bases numbered 12, after V lost 5 bases and J lost 5 bases. The CDR3 totals 16 residues. The CDR3 bases are TGTGCCAGCAGCCGTTTGGGACTAGCGTCGAGCCACGAGCAGTACTTC. It is translated as CASSRLGLASSHEQYF.

This clone was counted a single time. The chain joins TRBV2 to TRBJ2-2; tentatively, D is TRBD2 (6 bases). V was clipped by 11 bases and J by 6 bases, with 22 bases between them. The CDR3 runs to 15 residues. Germline V gene data show CDR1 as SNHLY and CDR2 as FYNNEI. CDR3 in DNA: TGTGCCTTTCGGCGGGGATCGACGGAGGCCGGGGAGCTGTTTTTT. Translating it yields CAFRRGSTEAGELFF. Complete variable domain (other parts from reference TRBV2 and TRBJ2-2): EPEVTQTPSHQVTQMGQEVILRCVPISNHLYFYWYRQILGQKVEFLVSFYNNEISEKSEIFDDQFSVERPDGSNFTLKIRSTKLEDSAMYFCAFRRGSTEAGELFFGEGSRLTVL.